The present T cell receptor beta chain was sequenced within a study of naive and memory T cell subsets. Overall study findings and caveats: Over 85% of naive TCR sequences appeared only once, unlike memory subsets.

A note on this clonotype: Its specificity is unknown.

Germline V CDR1 and CDR2: SGHTA, FQGNSA. This CDR3 has 13 residues. The V end lost 5 bases, the J end lost 5 bases, and 12 bases lay between the germline ends. Both TRBC1 and TRBC2 were covered by a beta constant-region primer of two equimolar oligonucleotides. One entry per CDR3 protein, called by TCRdb with MiXCR from the UMI-ligation and nested PCR reads. The table records tens of thousands of distinct CDR3 sequences, about 7% of them present only once. This chain links TRBV7-2 with TRBJ2-5; D gene unclear. Source material: central memory CD4+ T cells from blood. This clonotype originated in a human donor in good health. The CDR3 nucleotides read TGTGCCAGCAGCGCCCATCGTGGGGAGACCCAGTACTTC. Encoded protein: CASSAHRGETQYF.